This entry lists 25 T cell receptor beta chains sequenced from one sample in a study of persistence of HIV-infected CD4 T cells. The libraries were made with immunoSEQ version 4 in survey mode. The repertoire was sequenced with immunoSEQ multiplex PCR; TCRdb's copy has only in-frame clones and lacks some. The table includes about 36,000 clones, approximately 87% detected once. Their antigens remain unidentified. The stimulus was an HIV-1 Gag 15-mer peptide pool, about 1 ug/peptide/mL. Memory cells lacking CD40L and CD69 with high CD45RO were sorted. Sequencing was performed on cultured CD4+ T cells from PBMCs, taken from a patient who received antiretroviral therapy. All receptors derive from an adult with HIV. The donor label of this sample is uncertain.

V gene TRBV12-3 or TRBV12-4 combines with J gene TRBJ1-3; D is ambiguous. The CDR3 loop spans 12 amino acids. Trimming took 1 base from V and 4 from J, leaving 2 bases between them. As DNA, the CDR3 is TGTGCCAGCAGTTTAGGGGGAAACACCATATATTTT. Amino acid sequence: CASSLGGNTIYF.

The rearrangement joins TRBV12-3 or TRBV12-4 to TRBJ2-2; unclear D gene. This CDR3 has 13 residues. V shed 5 bases and J shed 0 bases, with 4 bases lying between them. CDR3: CASSPSNTGELFF. The CDR3 nucleotides read TGTGCCAGCAGTCCCTCGAACACCGGGGAGCTGTTTTTT.

This clone was recorded once. This chain joins TRBV5-4 and TRBJ2-3; 7 bases are a match to TRBD1. Trimming took 4 bases from V and 5 from J; bases not matched to a gene: 7. The V gene's germline CDR1 is SGHNT and CDR2 YYREEE (reference sequence). This CDR3 comprises 14 residues. For the CDR3, the DNA is TGTGCCAGCAGCCTGGGGACAGAACAAGATACGCAGTATTTT. Protein sequence: CASSLGTEQDTQYF.

The rearrangement uses TRBV2 and TRBJ1-3, with D hard to call. The ends were cut back, 1 base at V and 0 bases at J, with 4 bases in the middle. CDR1 is SNHLY and CDR2 is FYNNEI in the germline V gene. The CDR3 loop spans 14 amino acids. The CDR3 nucleotides read TGTGCCAGCAGTGAAGGAGGCTCTGGAAACACCATATATTTT. Translating it yields CASSEGGSGNTIYF.

The chain has TRBV27 and TRBJ2-3; perhaps TRBD2 as D (5 bases). The V end lost 6 bases, the J end lost 5 bases, and 15 bases lay between the germline ends. The germline V gene encodes CDR1 MNHEY and CDR2 SMNVEV (reference sequence). This CDR3 spans 14 amino acids. This CDR3 reads CASRSLRERDTQYF. DNA for the CDR3: TGTGCCAGCAGGTCTCTCCGGGAACGAGATACGCAGTATTTT.

This clone was detected a few times. The chain is built from TRBV28 and TRBJ1-6; 7 bases are a match to TRBD1. The V segment lost 5 bases and the J segment 5 bases; nucleotides outside the gene matches: 6. Germline V gene sequence: CDR1 MDHEN, CDR2 SYDVKM. The CDR3 is 15 residues long. Here the CDR3 DNA reads TGTGCCAGCAGTCCCACAGGGGTCGATAATTCACCCCTCCACTTT. The encoded protein is CASSPTGVDNSPLHF.

The CDR3 DNA is TGTGCCACCAGCAGAGATGGGGCGAACACCGGGGAGCTGTTTTTT. Encoded protein: CATSRDGANTGELFF. The rearrangement joins TRBV15 to TRBJ2-2; D is undetermined. V lost 0 bases and J 0 bases, leaving 5 bases between the germline ends. Germline values: CDR1 LNHNV, CDR2 YYDKDF (reference sequence). The length of the CDR3 is 15 residues. Full variable domain (missing parts from reference TRBV15 and TRBJ2-2): DAMVIQNPRYQVTQFGKPVTLSCSQTLNHNVMYWYQQKSSQAPKLLFHYYDKDFNNEADTPDNFQSRRPNTSFCFLDIRSPGLGDTAMYLCATSRDGANTGELFFGEGSRLTVL.

The J gene is TRBJ2-5, the V gene TRBV5-1; TRBD1 aligns across 7 bases. V lost 4 bases, J lost 4 bases, and 7 bases stayed unmatched. Germline V lookup: CDR1 SGHRS, CDR2 YFSETQ. CDR3 length: 14 amino acids. The chain's CDR3 is CASSLQGSRETQYF. The CDR3 region has the DNA TGCGCCAGCAGCCTACAGGGGTCGCGAGAGACCCAGTACTTC.

A remark on this clone: Additional DNA sequences in this sample encode the identical CDR3. The chain couples TRBV18 to TRBJ2-1; 9 nucleotides line up with TRBD1. Germline lookup yields CDR1 KGHSH and CDR2 LQKENI. J lost 5 bases, V lost 6 bases, and 5 bases had no gene match. The CDR3 loop spans 14 amino acids. The CDR3 loop reads CASSPGQGDNEQFF. CDR3 sequence (DNA): TGTGCCAGCTCCCCGGGACAGGGCGACAATGAGCAGTTCTTC. Full variable domain (rest looked up from reference TRBV18 and TRBJ2-1): NAGVMQNPRHLVRRRGQEARLRCSPMKGHSHVYWYRQLPEEGLKFMVYLQKENIIDESGMPKERFSAEFPKEGPSILRIQQVVRGDSAAYFCASSPGQGDNEQFFGPGTRLTVL.

This clone was found a few times. This chain links TRBV10-3 with TRBJ2-3; 7 nucleotides match TRBD1. The CDR3 extends over 14 amino acids. CDR1 ENHRY and CDR2 SYGVKD come from the germline V gene. The junction had 4 bases not matched to a gene; V was cut back by 6 bases and J by 1 base. This chain's CDR3 is CAIRDGQGTDTQYF. The CDR3 DNA sequence: TGTGCCATCAGGGACGGACAGGGCACAGATACGCAGTATTTT.

This chain connects TRBV27 to TRBJ2-3, with D tentatively TRBD1 (6 bases). In germline, CDR1 is MNHEY, CDR2 SMNVEV (reference sequence). The V end lost 5 bases, the J end lost 8 bases, and 17 bases lay between the germline ends. The CDR3 runs 14 residues. CDR3 sequence reads: CASSLLGAIPTQYF. The CDR3 bases are TGTGCCAGCAGTCTCTTGGGGGCCATCCCTACGCAGTATTTT.

This clone was counted a single time. This chain links TRBV7-5 with TRBJ1-4; the table's D call, TRBD1, was not checked against the DNA. TRBV7-5 is listed as a pseudogene. CDR3 length: 16 amino acids. The CDR3, as DNA: TGTGCCAGAAGCGCCCGCGCCCCCGACAGGGATGAAAAACTGTTTTTT. Protein sequence: CARSARAPDRDEKLFF.

The chain combines TRBV5-4 with TRBJ2-1; 7 bases align to TRBD2. Germline V gene data show CDR1 as SGHNT and CDR2 as YYREEE (reference sequence). The J segment lost 8 bases and the V segment lost 1 base, leaving 9 bases of the junction unmatched. This CDR3 has 15 amino acids. CDR3 in amino acids: CASSLKSPGRDEQFF. The CDR3 DNA reads TGTGCCAGCAGCTTGAAAAGCCCAGGGAGGGATGAGCAGTTCTTC.

The J gene is TRBJ2-1, the V gene TRBV5-8, with 7 bases aligning to TRBD2. The CDR3 length is 18 residues. Germline values: CDR1 SGHTS, CDR2 YDEGEE. V shed 0 bases, J shed 0 bases, and the junction held 9 bases outside the gene matches. The chain's CDR3 is CASSLALAGQSSYNEQFF. CDR3 nucleotide sequence: TGTGCCAGCAGCTTGGCTTTAGCGGGCCAAAGCTCCTACAATGAGCAGTTCTTC.

V gene TRBV2 combines with J gene TRBJ2-2, with unresolved D. Trimming shortened V by 7 bases and J by 4 bases, and 10 bases separated the two germline ends. The CDR3 consists of 13 residues. The germline V gene encodes CDR1 SNHLY and CDR2 FYNNEI. The CDR3 loop reads CASTRSTTGELFF. In DNA, the CDR3 is TGTGCCAGCACCAGGTCGACCACCGGGGAGCTGTTTTTT.

This sequence joins TRBV5-1 and TRBJ2-3; a weak D match, TRBD2 (6 bases). The CDR3 sequence is 16 residues long. V was trimmed by 0 bases and J by 4 bases, leaving 15 bases between them. Germline V gene data show CDR1 as SGHRS and CDR2 as YFSETQ. The CDR3 spells CASSLDGRGGSDTQYF. CDR3 nucleotides: TGCGCCAGCAGCTTGGACGGGCGGGGAGGATCAGATACGCAGTATTTT.

The V call is TRBV7-9, the J call TRBJ1-3; maybe TRBD1 (5 bases). The V and J ends lost 10 bases and 0 bases respectively, with 10 bases between them. The CDR3 loop spans 13 amino acids. CDR1 is SEHNR and CDR2 is FQNEAQ in the germline V gene (reference sequence). The chain's CDR3 is CATGHISGNTIYF. The DNA for the CDR3 is TGTGCCACAGGACATATCTCTGGAAACACCATATATTTT.

The genes are TRBV5-4 and TRBJ2-3; D is unresolved. Per the germline V gene, CDR1 is SGHNT and CDR2 is YYREEE (reference sequence). The CDR3 runs 15 residues. V lost 3 bases, J lost 2 bases, and 13 bases lay in between. The chain's CDR3 is CASSSYGIITDTQYF. The CDR3 DNA reads TGTGCCAGCAGCTCCTACGGAATAATCACAGATACGCAGTATTTT.

The genes are TRBV24-1 and TRBJ2-3; 10 nucleotides match TRBD1. Germline V gives CDR1 KGHDR, CDR2 SFDVKD. The CDR3 contains 15 residues. V trimming: 7 bases; J trimming: 5 bases; junction bases outside the gene matches: 8. The CDR3 DNA follows: TGTGCCACCAGCCCGGGACAGGGGAGGGTAGATACGCAGTATTTT. This gives the protein CATSPGQGRVDTQYF.

The chain links TRBV7-2 to TRBJ1-2, with TRBD1 matching over 8 bases. The CDR3 is made up of 15 amino acids. Germline lookup yields CDR1 SGHTA and CDR2 FQGNSA. J gave up 4 bases and V 5 bases, and 9 bases lay outside the gene matches. CDR3 nucleotide sequence: TGTGCCAGCAGCCCATTCAGGGGGCGGGTCTATGGCTACACCTTC. Protein sequence: CASSPFRGRVYGYTF.

The chain links TRBV6-5 to TRBJ1-4; no firm D call. Looked up from germline, CDR1 is MNHEY and CDR2 is SVGAGI. The CDR3 extends over 12 amino acids. Trimming shortened V by 2 bases and J by 4 bases, and 2 bases separated the two germline ends. The CDR3 DNA is TGTGCCAGCAGTTACATTAATGAAAAACTGTTTTTT. Translation gives CASSYINEKLFF.

This clone was picked up one time. The chain has TRBV3-1 (or the pseudogene TRBV3-2) and TRBJ1-2; TRBD1 matches 11 bases. The CDR3 covers 15 residues. The germline gives CDR1 LGHDT, CDR2 YNNKEL (reference sequence). V trimming: 1 base; J trimming: 8 bases; junction bases outside the gene matches: 6. CDR3 loop: CASSQGDRGSLGYTF. Written as DNA, the CDR3 is TGTGCCAGCAGCCAAGGGGACAGGGGGTCGTTGGGCTACACCTTC.

The chain uses TRBV20-1 and TRBJ2-3; unclear D gene. The CDR3 is 13 residues long. Trimming shortened V by 3 bases and J by 0 bases, and 7 bases separated the two germline ends. Germline CDR1 is DFQATT and CDR2 is SNEGSKA (reference sequence). The chain's CDR3 is CSASRPSTDTQYF. For the CDR3, the DNA is TGCAGTGCTAGTCGACCAAGCACAGATACGCAGTATTTT.

The chain joins TRBV28 to TRBJ1-4; 7 bases match TRBD1. The CDR3 covers 14 residues. Germline-derived CDR1 and CDR2 are MDHEN and SYDVKM. The V and J ends lost 8 bases and 3 bases, in that order; junction bases with no gene match: 6. DNA for the CDR3: TGTGCCAGCGGGCCGGGACAGCCTAATGAAAAACTGTTTTTT. Translation gives CASGPGQPNEKLFF.

The chain combines TRBV18 with TRBJ1-1; D unresolved. The CDR3 spans 13 residues. Trimming left V 5 bases short and J 0 bases short, with 7 bases between. In germline, CDR1 is KGHSH, CDR2 LQKENI. The CDR3 DNA is TGTGCCAGCTCAACGGACCTGAACACTGAAGCTTTCTTT. Protein sequence: CASSTDLNTEAFF.